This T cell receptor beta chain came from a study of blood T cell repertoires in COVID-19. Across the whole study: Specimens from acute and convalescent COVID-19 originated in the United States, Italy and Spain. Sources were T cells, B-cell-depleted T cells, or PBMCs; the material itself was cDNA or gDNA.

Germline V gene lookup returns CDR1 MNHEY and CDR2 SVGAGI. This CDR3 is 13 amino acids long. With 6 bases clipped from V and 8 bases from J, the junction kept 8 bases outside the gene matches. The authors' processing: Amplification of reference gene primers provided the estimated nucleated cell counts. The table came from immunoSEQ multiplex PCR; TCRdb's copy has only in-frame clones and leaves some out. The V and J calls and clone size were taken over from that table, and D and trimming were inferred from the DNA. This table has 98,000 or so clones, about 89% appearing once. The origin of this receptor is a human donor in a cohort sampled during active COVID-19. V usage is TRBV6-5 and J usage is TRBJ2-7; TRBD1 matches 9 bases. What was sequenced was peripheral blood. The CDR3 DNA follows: TGTGCCAGCAGAACCGGGACAGGGTATCAGCAGTACTTC. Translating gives CASRTGTGYQQYF.